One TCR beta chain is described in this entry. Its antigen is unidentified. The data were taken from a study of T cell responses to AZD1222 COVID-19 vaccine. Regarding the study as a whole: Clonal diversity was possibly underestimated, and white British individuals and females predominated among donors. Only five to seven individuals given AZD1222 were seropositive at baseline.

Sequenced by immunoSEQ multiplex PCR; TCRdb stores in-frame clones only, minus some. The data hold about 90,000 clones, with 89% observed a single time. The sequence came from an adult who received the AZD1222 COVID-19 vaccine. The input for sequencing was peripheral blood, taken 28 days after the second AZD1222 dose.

The CDR3 region is CAITEDGLNTEAFF. The CDR3 DNA sequence: TGTGCCATCACCGAGGATGGGTTGAACACTGAAGCTTTCTTT. V gene TRBV10-3 combines with J gene TRBJ1-1; D not resolved. The V end was cut by 7 bases, the J end by 0 bases, with 12 bases between. CDR3 size: 14 residues. Germline CDR1 is ENHRY and CDR2 is SYGVKD.